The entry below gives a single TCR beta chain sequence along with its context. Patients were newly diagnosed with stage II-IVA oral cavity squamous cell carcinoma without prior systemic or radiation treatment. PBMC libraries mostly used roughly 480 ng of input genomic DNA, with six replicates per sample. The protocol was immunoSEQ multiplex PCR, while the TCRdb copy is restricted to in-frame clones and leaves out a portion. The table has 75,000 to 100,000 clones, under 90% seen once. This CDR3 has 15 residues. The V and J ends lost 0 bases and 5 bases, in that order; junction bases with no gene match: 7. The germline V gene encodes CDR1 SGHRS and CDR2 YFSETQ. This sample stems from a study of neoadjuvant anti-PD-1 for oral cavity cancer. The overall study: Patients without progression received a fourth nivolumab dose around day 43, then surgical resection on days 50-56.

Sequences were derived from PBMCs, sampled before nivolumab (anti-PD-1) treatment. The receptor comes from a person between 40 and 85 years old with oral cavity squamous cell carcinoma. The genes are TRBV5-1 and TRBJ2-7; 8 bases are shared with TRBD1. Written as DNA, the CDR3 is TGCGCCAGCAGCTTGGAGGGACAGGCGACAAACGAGCAGTACTTC. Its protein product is CASSLEGQATNEQYF.